This TCR beta chain was captured by sequencing in a study of OX40 agonist ivuxolimab in advanced cancers. Study details: Given to patients was ivuxolimab, an agonistic anti-OX40 (CD134) antibody. Head and neck, renal cell, melanoma or hepatocellular carcinoma were the cancers that dose-escalation patients had.

The germline V gene encodes CDR1 MNHNS and CDR2 SASEGT. The CDR3 contains 12 residues. Study outcomes and limitations: Low clonal expansion, among the lowest seen, marked partial responders at 0.1-3.0 mg/kg.

Sequencing used immunoSEQ multiplex PCR; TCRdb keeps in-frame clones, though not all of them. The sample includes fewer than 60,000 clones, roughly 92% of them seen just once. Note on this clone: No antigen is known for it. The junction and the germline gene differ at one end; a read error may be behind it.

The sequenced sample was CD4+ or CD8+ T cells sorted from blood, obtained in a trial of the OX40 agonist ivuxolimab. This receptor was taken from an adult with an advanced solid tumor such as melanoma, head and neck, liver or kidney cancer. The rearrangement uses TRBV6-1 and TRBJ2-7; the D is unclear. The DNA for the CDR3 is TGTGCCATCAGTCTGGTGGGCGTCGAGCAGTACTTC. It codes for CAISLVGVEQYF.